This T cell receptor beta chain was sequenced during a study of cytomegalovirus exposure and HLA in healthy donors. This cohort consisted of healthy bone marrow donors. The junction had 0 bases not matched to a gene; V was cut back by 6 bases and J by 2 bases. CDR1 is MNHNS, CDR2 SASEGT, per germline. The CDR3 runs to 14 residues. Primers for the PCR totalled 60 Vbeta and 13 Jbeta. Data came from immunoSEQ multiplex PCR; TCRdb stores just in-frame clones and leaves some out. The data contain around 95,000 clones, approximately 80% of them singletons. The clonotype was recovered from a female donor in good health and CMV-seropositive. Specimen: PBMCs. The chain links TRBV6-1 to TRBJ2-6; TRBD1 matches 8 bases. The CDR3 loop is CASRDRAGANVLTF. The CDR3 nucleotides read TGTGCCAGCAGGGACAGGGCTGGGGCCAACGTCCTGACTTTC.